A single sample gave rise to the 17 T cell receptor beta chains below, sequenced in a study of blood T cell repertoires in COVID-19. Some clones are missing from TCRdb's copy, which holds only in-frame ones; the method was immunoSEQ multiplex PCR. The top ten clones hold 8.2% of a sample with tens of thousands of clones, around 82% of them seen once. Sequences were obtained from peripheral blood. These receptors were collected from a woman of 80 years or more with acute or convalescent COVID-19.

This chain's CDR3 is CASSQEPSASGAQETQYF. CDR3 DNA: TGTGCCAGCAGCCAAGAACCCTCGGCTAGCGGGGCCCAAGAGACCCAGTACTTC. The chain links TRBV14 to TRBJ2-5; 9 positions agree with TRBD2. The CDR3 has 18 residues. The germline V gene has CDR1 SGHDN and CDR2 FVKESK. V was clipped by 0 bases and J by 1 base; unmatched bases: 9.

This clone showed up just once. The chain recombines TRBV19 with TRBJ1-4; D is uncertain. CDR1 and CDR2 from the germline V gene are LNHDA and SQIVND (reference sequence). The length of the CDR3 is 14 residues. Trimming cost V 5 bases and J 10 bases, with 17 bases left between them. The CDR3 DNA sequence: TGTGCCAGTAGTTCCAGTGTGACTGCTGGAAAACTGTTTTTT. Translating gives CASSSSVTAGKLFF.

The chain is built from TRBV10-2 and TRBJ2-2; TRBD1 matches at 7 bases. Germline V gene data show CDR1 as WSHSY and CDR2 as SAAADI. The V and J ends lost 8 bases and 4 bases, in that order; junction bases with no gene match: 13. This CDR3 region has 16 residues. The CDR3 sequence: CASHDIDRASTGELFF. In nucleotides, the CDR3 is TGCGCCAGCCACGATATAGACAGGGCAAGCACCGGGGAGCTGTTTTTT.

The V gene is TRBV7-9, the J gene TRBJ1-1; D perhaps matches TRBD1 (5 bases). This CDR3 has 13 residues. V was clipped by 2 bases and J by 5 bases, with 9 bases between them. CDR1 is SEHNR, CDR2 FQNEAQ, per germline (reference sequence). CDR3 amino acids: CASSLPGRTEAFF. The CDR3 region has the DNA TGTGCCAGCAGCTTACCAGGGCGGACTGAAGCTTTCTTT.

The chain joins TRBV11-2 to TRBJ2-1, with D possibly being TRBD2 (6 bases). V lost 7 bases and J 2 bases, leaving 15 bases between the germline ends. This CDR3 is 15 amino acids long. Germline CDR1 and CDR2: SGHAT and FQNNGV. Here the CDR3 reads CASTPGRETYNEQFF. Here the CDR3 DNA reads TGTGCCAGCACCCCTGGGCGGGAAACCTACAATGAGCAGTTCTTC.

As DNA, the CDR3 is TGTGCCAGTAAGACAGGCCCGGGGTACCAAGAGACCCAGTACTTC. This codes for CASKTGPGYQETQYF. The chain links TRBV19 to TRBJ2-5, with D tentatively TRBD1 (6 bases). The CDR3 runs 15 residues. V lost 7 bases to trimming and J lost 0 bases, with 15 bases between them. The germline V gene has CDR1 LNHDA and CDR2 SQIVND (reference sequence).

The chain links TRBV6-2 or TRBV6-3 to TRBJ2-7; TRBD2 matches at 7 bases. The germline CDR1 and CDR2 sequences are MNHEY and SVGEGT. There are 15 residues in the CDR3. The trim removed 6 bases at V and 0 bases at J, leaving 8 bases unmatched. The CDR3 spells CASSSRAGVSYEQYF. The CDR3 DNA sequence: TGTGCCAGCAGCTCTAGGGCGGGAGTCTCCTACGAGCAGTACTTC.

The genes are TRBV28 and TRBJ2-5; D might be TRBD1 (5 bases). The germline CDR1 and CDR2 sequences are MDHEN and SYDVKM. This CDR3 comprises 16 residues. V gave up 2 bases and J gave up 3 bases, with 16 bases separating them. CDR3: CASSLGPPTGEETQYF. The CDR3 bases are TGTGCCAGCAGTTTAGGTCCCCCTACAGGAGAAGAGACCCAGTACTTC.

CDR3 sequence (DNA): TGTGCCAGCAGCCGCCGGGAGACCTCCTACGAGCAGTACTTC. The encoded protein is CASSRRETSYEQYF. The chain carries TRBV5-5 and TRBJ2-7; weak D call: TRBD2 (6 bases). Looked up from germline, CDR1 is SGHKS and CDR2 is YYEKEE (reference sequence). The CDR3 consists of 14 residues. V shed 4 bases and J shed 0 bases, with 11 bases lying between them.

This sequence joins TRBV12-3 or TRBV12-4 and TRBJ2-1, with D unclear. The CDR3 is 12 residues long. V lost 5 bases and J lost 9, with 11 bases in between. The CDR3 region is CASSPRHREQFF. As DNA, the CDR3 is TGTGCCAGCAGTCCCAGACACCGTGAGCAGTTCTTC.

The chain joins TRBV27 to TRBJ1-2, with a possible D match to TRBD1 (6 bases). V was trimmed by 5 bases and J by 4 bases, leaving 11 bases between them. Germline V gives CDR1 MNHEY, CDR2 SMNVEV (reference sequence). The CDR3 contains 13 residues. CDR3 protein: CASSPTGFYGYTF. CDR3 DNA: TGTGCCAGCAGTCCGACAGGATTCTATGGCTACACCTTC.

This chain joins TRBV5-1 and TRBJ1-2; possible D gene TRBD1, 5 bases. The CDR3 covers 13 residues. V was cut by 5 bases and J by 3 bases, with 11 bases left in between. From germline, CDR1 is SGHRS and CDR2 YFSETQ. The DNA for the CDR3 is TGCGCCAGCAGTCGGACATCGGACTATGGCTACACCTTC. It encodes CASSRTSDYGYTF.

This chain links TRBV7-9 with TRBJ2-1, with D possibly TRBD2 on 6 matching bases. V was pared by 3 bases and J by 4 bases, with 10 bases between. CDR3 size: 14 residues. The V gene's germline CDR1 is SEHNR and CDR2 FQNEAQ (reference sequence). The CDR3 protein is CASSFGAGYNEQFF. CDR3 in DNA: TGTGCCAGCAGCTTCGGGGCGGGGTACAATGAGCAGTTCTTC.

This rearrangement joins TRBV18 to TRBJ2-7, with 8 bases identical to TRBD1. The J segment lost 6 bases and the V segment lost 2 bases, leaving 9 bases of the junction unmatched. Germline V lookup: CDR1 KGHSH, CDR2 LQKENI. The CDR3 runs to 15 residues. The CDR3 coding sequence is TGTGCCAGCTCACCAGGACAGGGATCAACCCGCGAGCAGTACTTC. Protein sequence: CASSPGQGSTREQYF.

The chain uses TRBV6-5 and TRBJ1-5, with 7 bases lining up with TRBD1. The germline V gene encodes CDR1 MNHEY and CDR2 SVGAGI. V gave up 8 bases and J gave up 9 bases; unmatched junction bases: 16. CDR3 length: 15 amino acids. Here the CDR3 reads CASGDITGAGMPQHF. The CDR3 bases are TGTGCCAGCGGAGACATTACAGGGGCGGGTATGCCCCAGCATTTT.

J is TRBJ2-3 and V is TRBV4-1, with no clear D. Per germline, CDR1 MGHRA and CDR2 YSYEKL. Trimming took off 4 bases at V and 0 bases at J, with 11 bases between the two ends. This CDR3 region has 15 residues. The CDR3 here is CASSRQALSTDTQYF. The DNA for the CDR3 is TGCGCCAGCAGCCGACAAGCTTTAAGCACAGATACGCAGTATTTT.

CDR3 nucleotide sequence: TGTGCCAGTAGTATCGTGGGCAGGGTGGCTGAAGCTTTCTTT. Protein: CASSIVGRVAEAFF. This chain links TRBV19 with TRBJ1-1; tentative D call: TRBD1 (5 bases). From germline, CDR1 is LNHDA and CDR2 SQIVND (reference sequence). V lost 3 bases, J lost 6 bases, and 14 bases lay in between. The CDR3 is 14 amino acids.